A single sample is the source of the 21 T cell receptor beta chains below, sequenced in a study of regulatory T cells in long-lasting Graves disease. Time point: persistent/refractory GD, antithyroid drugs over 5 years with positive TRAb. Preparation of the TCR library used RNA extracted from PBMCs. Building the TCR beta libraries relied on iRepertoire HTBI primers, and CDR3 regions underwent Arm-PCR. TCRdb redid the calling of the multiplex PCR reads with MiXCR, one entry per CDR3 protein. The top ten clones hold more than 20% of a sample with 350,000 to 450,000 distinct CDR3 sequences, less than 25% of them seen once. Material: peripheral blood mononuclear cells (PBMCs), obtained when the disease was refractory, from a patient treated with antithyroid drugs. The receptors come from a female donor with Graves disease.

The chain's CDR3 is CASSPQQGGELFF. Written as DNA, the CDR3 is TGTGCCAGTAGTCCCCAGCAGGGAGGGGAGCTGTTTTTT. This chain uses TRBV19 with TRBJ2-2; TRBD1 might be the D (5 bases). The length of the CDR3 is 13 residues. The V end was cut by 5 bases, the J end by 8 bases, with 12 bases between. The germline V gene has CDR1 LNHDA and CDR2 SQIVND (reference sequence).

This clonotype was detected many times. The chain is built from TRBV27 and TRBJ1-1; D not certain. The CDR3 loop spans 13 amino acids. V gave up 3 bases and J gave up 4 bases, with 9 bases separating them. CDR1 is MNHEY and CDR2 is SMNVEV in the germline V gene (reference sequence). CDR3 amino acids: CASSFSGVTEAFF. CDR3 in DNA: TGTGCCAGCAGTTTCTCCGGGGTCACTGAAGCTTTCTTT.

This clonotype was counted many times. The V call is TRBV11-1, the J call TRBJ2-5; tentative D call: TRBD1 (6 bases). The CDR3 length is 15 residues. CDR1 SGHAT and CDR2 FQDESV come from the germline V gene (reference sequence). Trimming took off 5 bases at V and 5 bases at J, with 18 bases between the two ends. The CDR3 DNA is TGTGCCAGCAGCCCCTCAGGGGACCGGCGGGAGACCCAGTACTTC. Amino acid sequence: CASSPSGDRRETQYF.

This clonotype was observed many times. CDR3 in amino acids: CATSRDQGTANTGELFF. DNA for the CDR3: TGTGCCACCAGCAGAGATCAGGGGACAGCGAACACCGGGGAGCTGTTTTTT. The chain combines TRBV15 with TRBJ2-2; 7 nucleotides match TRBD1. The CDR3 is 17 amino acids. J gave up 0 bases and V 0 bases, and 4 bases lay outside the gene matches. The germline gives CDR1 LNHNV, CDR2 YYDKDF (reference sequence).

This clonotype was observed at least ten times. The V and J genes are TRBV28 and TRBJ1-1, with 7 bases that match TRBD1. Unmatched junction bases numbered 3, after V lost 7 bases and J lost 1 base. The CDR3 extends over 13 amino acids. Germline values: CDR1 MDHEN, CDR2 SYDVKM. The CDR3 DNA reads TGTGCCAGCACCGGGACAGAGAACACTGAAGCTTTCTTT. It translates to CASTGTENTEAFF.

This clonotype came up many times. The chain recombines TRBV28 with TRBJ2-7, with TRBD2 as a possible D gene (5 bases). The CDR3 is 13 residues long. V was shortened by 5 bases and J by 3 bases, with 11 bases between the two germline ends. Germline CDR1 reads MDHEN; CDR2 reads SYDVKM. The CDR3 sequence is CASSNSVHYEQYF. The CDR3, as DNA: TGTGCCAGCAGTAATAGCGTACACTACGAGCAGTACTTC.

This clonotype was seen at least ten times. The chain carries TRBV7-9 and TRBJ2-7; D is undetermined. The germline CDR1 and CDR2 sequences are SEHNR and FQNEAQ (reference sequence). The CDR3 totals 14 residues. V lost 0 bases, J lost 3 bases, and 9 bases lay in between. CDR3 bases: TGTGCCAGCAGCTTAGCCGGTCAGGTCTACGAGCAGTACTTC. Encoded protein: CASSLAGQVYEQYF.

This clonotype was counted many times. V usage is TRBV2 and J usage is TRBJ1-2, with a tentative D call TRBD1 (5 bases). V was shortened by 6 bases and J by 7 bases, with 15 bases between the two germline ends. Germline V lookup: CDR1 SNHLY, CDR2 FYNNEI. This CDR3 comprises 13 residues. DNA for the CDR3: TGTGCCAGCAGGGCCCAGGAGGGGACTGGCTACACCTTC. It translates to CASRAQEGTGYTF.

This clonotype was counted many times. The chain recombines TRBV28 with TRBJ2-5, with a weak D call TRBD2 (6 bases). Deletions cut 5 bases from V and 3 bases from J, with 16 bases between. This CDR3 comprises 15 residues. CDR1 is MDHEN and CDR2 is SYDVKM in the germline V gene. This chain's CDR3 is CASSPHSPGEETQYF. In DNA form, the CDR3 reads TGTGCCAGCAGTCCACACTCCCCGGGGGAAGAGACCCAGTACTTC. Full variable domain (rest looked up from reference TRBV28 and TRBJ2-5): DVKVTQSSRYLVKRTGEKVFLECVQDMDHENMFWYRQDPGLGLRLIYFSYDVKMKEKGDIPEGYSVSREKKERFSLILESASTNQTSMYLCASSPHSPGEETQYFGPGTRLLVL.

This clonotype was counted at least ten times. V and J are TRBV18 and TRBJ1-2, with a possible D match to TRBD1 (6 bases). CDR1 is KGHSH, CDR2 LQKENI, per germline. This CDR3 region has 16 residues. V was trimmed by 3 bases and J by 3 bases, leaving 17 bases between them. CDR3 sequence (DNA): TGTGCCAGCTCACCCAACCCAGCCCGGACAGACTATGGCTACACCTTC. Residues: CASSPNPARTDYGYTF.

This clonotype has a count of ten or more. The chain couples TRBV12-3 or TRBV12-4 to TRBJ1-5; weak D call: TRBD1 (5 bases). V lost 8 bases and J lost 8, with 16 bases in between. The CDR3 is 13 amino acids. DNA for the CDR3: TGTGCCAGCGGAGATTCTCTGGGGGAGCCCCAGCATTTT. As protein: CASGDSLGEPQHF.

This chain uses TRBV13 with TRBJ1-1; no reliable D call. This CDR3 is built from 13 residues. Trimming took 4 bases from V and 3 from J, leaving 9 bases between them. CDR1 and CDR2 from the germline V gene are PRHDT and FYEKMQ (reference sequence). The CDR3: CASSSSPYTEAFF. The CDR3 region has the DNA TGTGCCAGCAGCTCCTCGCCGTACACTGAAGCTTTCTTT. Based on the CDR3 plus reference TRBV13 and TRBJ1-1, the full variable domain is AAGVIQSPRHLIKEKRETATLKCYPIPRHDTVYWYQQGPGQDPQFLISFYEKMQSDKGSIPDRFSAQQFSDYHSELNMSSLELGDSALYFCASSSSPYTEAFFGQGTRLTVV.

The V and J genes are TRBV10-2 and TRBJ2-7, with 7 bases that match TRBD2. Germline V gene data show CDR1 as WSHSY and CDR2 as SAAADI. J was trimmed by 3 bases and V by 4 bases; bases with no gene match: 6. The CDR3 is 14 amino acids. This CDR3 is CASSGGLEGYEQYF. As DNA, the CDR3 is TGCGCCAGCAGTGGAGGACTAGAAGGCTACGAGCAGTACTTC.

The chain employs TRBV18 and TRBJ2-5; D is tentatively TRBD1 or TRBD2 (5 bases each). The CDR3 loop spans 15 amino acids. Per the germline V gene, CDR1 is KGHSH and CDR2 is LQKENI. The V and J ends lost 3 bases and 1 base respectively, with 12 bases between them. The CDR3 protein is CASSPLGTVQETQYF. In DNA, the CDR3 is TGTGCCAGCTCACCTCTCGGGACGGTCCAAGAGACCCAGTACTTC.

In this sample, this clonotype turned up once. The gene calls are TRBV11-2 and TRBJ2-5, with D possibly being TRBD2 (5 bases). The DNA end is a closer match to TRBJ2-1, so the J assignment may be wrong. The CDR3 loop spans 16 amino acids. Germline CDR1 reads SGHAT; CDR2 reads FQNNGV. In nucleotides, the CDR3 is TGTGCCAGCAGCAGACCTTTAGCGACCTCCTACAATGAGCAGTTCTTC. This translates into CASSRPLATSYNEQFF.

This clonotype appeared a few times. The rearrangement uses TRBV7-9 and TRBJ2-7; 11 bases align to TRBD2. This CDR3 region has 15 residues. From germline, CDR1 is SEHNR and CDR2 FQNEAQ (reference sequence). The V segment lost 9 bases and the J segment 1 base; nucleotides outside the gene matches: 8. The CDR3 nucleotides read TGTGCCAGTACCACAACTAGCGGGAGATCCTACGAGCAGTACTTC. Translation: CASTTTSGRSYEQYF.

This clonotype has only a few counts. The chain recombines TRBV13 with TRBJ2-2, with 9 bases matching TRBD1. CDR1 PRHDT and CDR2 FYEKMQ come from the germline V gene (reference sequence). This CDR3 contains 17 residues. The ends lost 5 bases at V and 5 bases at J; junction bases unmatched: 12. DNA for the CDR3: TGTGCCAGCAGCCCGACGACAGGGGGAGTGGGTACCGGGGAGCTGTTTTTT. Translating gives CASSPTTGGVGTGELFF.

V and J are TRBV10-1 and TRBJ2-2, with TRBD1 matching over 8 bases. The germline gives CDR1 WNHNN, CDR2 SYGVQD (reference sequence). The CDR3 consists of 16 residues. With V trimmed by 4 bases and J by 0 bases, 4 bases remained unmatched. CDR3 sequence reads: CASSVTGGPNTGELFF. CDR3 nucleotides: TGCGCCAGCAGTGTTACAGGGGGACCGAACACCGGGGAGCTGTTTTTT.

The sample holds many counts of this clonotype. The chain has TRBV28 and TRBJ2-7, with D possibly matching TRBD1 (5 bases). The CDR3 length is 18 residues. V lost 4 bases, J lost 0 bases, and 22 bases lay in between. Germline loops: CDR1 MDHEN, CDR2 SYDVKM. The chain's CDR3 is CASSSGLMYSASSYEQYF. CDR3 DNA sequence: TGTGCCAGCAGTTCAGGGCTCATGTACTCCGCGAGCTCCTACGAGCAGTACTTC.

About this clonotype itself: This may come from a read error, since a much larger clone is one base off. The chain combines TRBV6-9 with TRBJ2-5; tentatively, D is TRBD1 (6 bases). Germline CDR1 MNHGY, CDR2 SVAAGI. The CDR3 is 14 residues long. CDR3 sequence: CASSSWTEEETRYF. CDR3 DNA sequence: TGTGCCAGCAGTTCTTGGACAGAGGAAGAGACCCGGTACTTC.

Worth noting for this clonotype: This may arise from a read error, as a much more abundant clone is one base away. The rearrangement uses TRBV28 and TRBJ1-4; TRBD1 might be the D (5 bases). Trimming pared 6 bases from V and 3 bases from J, leaving 14 bases between. CDR3 length: 15 residues. Germline CDR1 is MDHEN and CDR2 is SYDVKM. In DNA form, the CDR3 reads TGTGCCAGCAGAGGCATGGGGGGAGCTAATGAAAAACTGTTTTTT. It codes for CASRGMGGANEKLFF.